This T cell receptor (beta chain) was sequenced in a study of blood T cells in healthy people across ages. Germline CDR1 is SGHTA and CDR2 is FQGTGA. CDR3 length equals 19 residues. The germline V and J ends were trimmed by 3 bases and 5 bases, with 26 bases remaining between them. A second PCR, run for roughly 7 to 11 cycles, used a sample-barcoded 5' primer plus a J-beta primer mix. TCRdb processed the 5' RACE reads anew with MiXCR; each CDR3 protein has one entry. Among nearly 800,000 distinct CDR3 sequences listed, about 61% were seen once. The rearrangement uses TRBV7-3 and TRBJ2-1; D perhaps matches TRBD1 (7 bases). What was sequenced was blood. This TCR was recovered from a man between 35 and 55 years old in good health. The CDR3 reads CASSLGVLQGGHLNNEQFF. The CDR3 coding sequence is TGTGCCAGCAGCTTGGGGGTCCTCCAGGGGGGCCACTTGAACAATGAGCAGTTCTTC.